The clone carrying this TCR beta chain occurred once. No antigen is known for it. This sample is drawn from a study of OX40 agonist ivuxolimab in advanced cancers. As for the study in general: Intravenous ivuxolimab was administered to patients every 2 weeks at 0.01 to 10 mg/kg. Study outcomes and limitations: Expanded clones were, on average, more numerous among CD8+ T cells than CD4+.

Measured with immunoSEQ multiplex PCR; TCRdb has only the in-frame clones, and not every one. The sample shows tens of thousands of clones, approximately 81% of them seen only once. CDR3 length equals 20 residues. Trimming cost V 7 bases and J 1 base, with 26 bases left between them. Germline CDR1 and CDR2: LNHDA and SQIVND (reference sequence). The receptor was isolated from an adult with an advanced solid tumor such as melanoma, head and neck, liver or kidney cancer. J is TRBJ2-6 and V is TRBV19, with D possibly being TRBD1 (6 bases). Sequenced material: CD4+ or CD8+ T cells sorted from blood, taken in a trial of the OX40 agonist ivuxolimab. CDR3 loop: CASTHPPGRGLMSGANVLTF. In DNA, the CDR3 is TGTGCCAGTACCCACCCCCCCGGCAGGGGCCTTATGTCTGGGGCCAACGTCCTGACTTTC.